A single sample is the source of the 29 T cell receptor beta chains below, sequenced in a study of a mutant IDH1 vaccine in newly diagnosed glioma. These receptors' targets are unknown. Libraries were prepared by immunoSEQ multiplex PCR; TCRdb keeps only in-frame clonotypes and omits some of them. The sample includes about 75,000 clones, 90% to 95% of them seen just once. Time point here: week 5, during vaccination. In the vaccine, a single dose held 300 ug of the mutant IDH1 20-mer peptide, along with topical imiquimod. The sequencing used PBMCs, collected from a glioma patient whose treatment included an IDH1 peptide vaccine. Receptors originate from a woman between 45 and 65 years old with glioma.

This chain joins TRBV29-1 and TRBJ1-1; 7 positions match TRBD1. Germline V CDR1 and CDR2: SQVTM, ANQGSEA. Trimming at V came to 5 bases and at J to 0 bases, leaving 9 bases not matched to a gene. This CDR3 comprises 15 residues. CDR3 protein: CSVLKTGPMNTEAFF. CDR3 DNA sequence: TGCAGCGTTCTCAAGACAGGGCCCATGAACACTGAAGCTTTCTTT.

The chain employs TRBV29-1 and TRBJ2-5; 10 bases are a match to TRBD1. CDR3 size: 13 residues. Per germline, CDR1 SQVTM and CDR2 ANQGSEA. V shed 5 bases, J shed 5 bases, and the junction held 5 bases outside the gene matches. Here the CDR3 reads CSVQPGQGETQYF. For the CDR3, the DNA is TGCAGCGTTCAACCGGGACAGGGGGAGACCCAGTACTTC.

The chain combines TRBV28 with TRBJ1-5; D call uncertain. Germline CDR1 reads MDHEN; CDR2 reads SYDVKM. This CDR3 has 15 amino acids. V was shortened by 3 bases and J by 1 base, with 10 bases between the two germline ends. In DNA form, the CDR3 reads TGTGCCAGCAGTTTCATACATACAAGCAATCAGCCCCAGCATTTT. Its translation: CASSFIHTSNQPQHF. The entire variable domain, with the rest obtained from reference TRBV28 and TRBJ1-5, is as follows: DVKVTQSSRYLVKRTGEKVFLECVQDMDHENMFWYRQDPGLGLRLIYFSYDVKMKEKGDIPEGYSVSREKKERFSLILESASTNQTSMYLCASSFIHTSNQPQHFGDGTRLSIL.

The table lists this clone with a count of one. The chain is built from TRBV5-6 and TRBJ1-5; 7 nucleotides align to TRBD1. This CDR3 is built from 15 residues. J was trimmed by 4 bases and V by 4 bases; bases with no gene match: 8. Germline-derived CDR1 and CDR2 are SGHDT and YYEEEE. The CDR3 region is CASSQDRRANQPQHF. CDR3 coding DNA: TGTGCCAGCAGCCAGGACAGGAGGGCTAATCAGCCCCAGCATTTT.

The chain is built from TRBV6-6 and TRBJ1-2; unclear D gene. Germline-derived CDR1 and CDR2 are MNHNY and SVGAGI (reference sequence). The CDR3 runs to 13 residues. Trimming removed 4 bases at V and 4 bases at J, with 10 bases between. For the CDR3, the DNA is TGTGCCAGCAGTTTGGGCAGCTTCTATGGCTACACCTTC. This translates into CASSLGSFYGYTF.

The CDR3 reads CASSPSSGSSYNEQFF. CDR3 DNA sequence: TGTGCCAGCTCACCCTCTAGCGGAAGCTCCTACAATGAGCAGTTCTTC. V usage is TRBV18 and J usage is TRBJ2-1, with 7 bases matching TRBD2. V lost 3 bases and J lost 0; bases outside the gene matches: 5. This CDR3 region has 16 residues. CDR1 and CDR2 from the germline V gene are KGHSH and LQKENI.

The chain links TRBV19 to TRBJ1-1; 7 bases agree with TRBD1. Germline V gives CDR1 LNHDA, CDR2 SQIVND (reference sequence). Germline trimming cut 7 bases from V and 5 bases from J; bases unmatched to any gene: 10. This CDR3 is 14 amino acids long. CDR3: CASIHKTGRTEAFF. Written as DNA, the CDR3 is TGTGCCAGTATACACAAGACAGGGAGGACTGAAGCTTTCTTT.

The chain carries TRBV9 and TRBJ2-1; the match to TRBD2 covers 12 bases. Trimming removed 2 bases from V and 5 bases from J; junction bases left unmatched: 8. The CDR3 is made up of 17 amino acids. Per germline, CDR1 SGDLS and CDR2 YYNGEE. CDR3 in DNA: TGTGCCAGCAGCGTCCAACCACTAGCGGGAGGAGACAATGAGCAGTTCTTC. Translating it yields CASSVQPLAGGDNEQFF.

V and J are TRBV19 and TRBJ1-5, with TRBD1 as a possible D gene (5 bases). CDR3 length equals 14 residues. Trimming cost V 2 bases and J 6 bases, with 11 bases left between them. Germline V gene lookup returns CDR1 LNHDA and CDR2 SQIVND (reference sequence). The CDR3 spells CASSIRGSLQPQHF. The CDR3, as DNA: TGTGCCAGTAGTATACGGGGGTCTCTTCAGCCCCAGCATTTT. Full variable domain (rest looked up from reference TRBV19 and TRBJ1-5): DGGITQSPKYLFRKEGQNVTLSCEQNLNHDAMYWYRQDPGQGLRLIYYSQIVNDFQKGDIAEGYSVSREKKESFPLTVTSAQKNPTAFYLCASSIRGSLQPQHFGDGTRLSIL.

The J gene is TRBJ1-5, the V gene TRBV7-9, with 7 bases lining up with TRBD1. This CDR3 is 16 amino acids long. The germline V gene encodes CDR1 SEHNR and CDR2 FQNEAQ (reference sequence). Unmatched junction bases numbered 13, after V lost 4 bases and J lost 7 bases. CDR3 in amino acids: CASSSGQAGVGQPQHF. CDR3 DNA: TGTGCCAGCAGCTCCGGACAGGCTGGGGTGGGGCAGCCCCAGCATTTT. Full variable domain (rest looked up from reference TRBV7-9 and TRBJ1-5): DTGVSQNPRHKITKRGQNVTFRCDPISEHNRLYWYRQTLGQGPEFLTYFQNEAQLEKSRLLSDRFSAERPKGSFSTLEIQRTEQGDSAMYLCASSSGQAGVGQPQHFGDGTRLSIL.

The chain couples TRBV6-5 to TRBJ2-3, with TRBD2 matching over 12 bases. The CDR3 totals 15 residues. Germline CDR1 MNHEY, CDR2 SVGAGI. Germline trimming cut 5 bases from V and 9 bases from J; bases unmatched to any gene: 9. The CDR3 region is CASSAILAGGGTQYF. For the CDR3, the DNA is TGTGCCAGCAGTGCCATACTAGCGGGGGGAGGGACGCAGTATTTT.

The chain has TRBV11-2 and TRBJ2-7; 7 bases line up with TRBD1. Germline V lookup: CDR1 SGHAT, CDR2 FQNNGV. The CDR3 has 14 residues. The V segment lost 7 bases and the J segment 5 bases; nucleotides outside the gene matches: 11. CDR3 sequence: CASTKGVGGNEQYF. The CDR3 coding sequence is TGTGCCAGCACCAAAGGGGTAGGGGGCAACGAGCAGTACTTC. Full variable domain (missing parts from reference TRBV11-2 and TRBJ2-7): EAGVAQSPRYKIIEKRQSVAFWCNPISGHATLYWYQQILGQGPKLLIQFQNNGVVDDSQLPKDRFSAERLKGVDSTLKIQPAKLEDSAVYLCASTKGVGGNEQYFGPGTRLTVT.

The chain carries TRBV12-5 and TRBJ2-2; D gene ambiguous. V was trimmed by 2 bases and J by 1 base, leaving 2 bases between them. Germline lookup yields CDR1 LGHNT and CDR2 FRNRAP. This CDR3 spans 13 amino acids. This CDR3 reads CASGLRNTGELFF. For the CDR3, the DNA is TGTGCTAGTGGTTTGAGGAACACCGGGGAGCTGTTTTTT.

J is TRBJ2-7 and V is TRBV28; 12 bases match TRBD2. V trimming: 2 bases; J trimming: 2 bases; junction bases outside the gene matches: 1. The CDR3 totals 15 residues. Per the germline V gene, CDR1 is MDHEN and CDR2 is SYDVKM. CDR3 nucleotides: TGTGCCAGCAGTTTAGGACTAGCGGGGCCCTACGAGCAGTACTTC. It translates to CASSLGLAGPYEQYF.

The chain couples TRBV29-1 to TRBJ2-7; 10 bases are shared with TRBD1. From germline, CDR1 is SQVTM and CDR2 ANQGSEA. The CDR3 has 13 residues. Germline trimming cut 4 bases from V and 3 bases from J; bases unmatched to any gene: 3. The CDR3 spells CSVGQGAGYEQYF. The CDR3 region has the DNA TGCAGCGTTGGACAGGGGGCAGGCTACGAGCAGTACTTC.

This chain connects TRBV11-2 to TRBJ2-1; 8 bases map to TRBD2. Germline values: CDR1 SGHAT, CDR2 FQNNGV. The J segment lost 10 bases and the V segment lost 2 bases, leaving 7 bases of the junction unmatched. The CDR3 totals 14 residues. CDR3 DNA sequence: TGTGCCAGCAGCTTAAGCGGGAGCCCATCCGAGCAGTTCTTC. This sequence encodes CASSLSGSPSEQFF.

CDR3 loop: CASRPVAVSSYNEQFF. CDR3 nucleotides: TGTGCCAGCAGACCTGTAGCGGTAAGCTCCTACAATGAGCAGTTCTTC. The gene calls are TRBV7-9 and TRBJ2-1; possibly TRBD2 for D (6 bases). CDR1 is SEHNR and CDR2 is FQNEAQ in the germline V gene (reference sequence). V gave up 6 bases and J gave up 0 bases, with 15 bases separating them. The CDR3 covers 16 residues.

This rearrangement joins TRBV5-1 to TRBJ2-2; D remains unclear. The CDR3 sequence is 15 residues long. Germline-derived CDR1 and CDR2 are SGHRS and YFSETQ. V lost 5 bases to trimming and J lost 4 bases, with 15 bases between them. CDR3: CASRPITASTGELFF. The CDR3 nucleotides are TGCGCCAGCAGACCAATAACAGCTTCCACCGGGGAGCTGTTTTTT.

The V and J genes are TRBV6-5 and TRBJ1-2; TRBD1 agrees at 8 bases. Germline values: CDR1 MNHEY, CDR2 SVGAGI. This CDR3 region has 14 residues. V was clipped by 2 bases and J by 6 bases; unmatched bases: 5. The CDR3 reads CASSYDGTGNGYTF. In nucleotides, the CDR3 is TGTGCCAGCAGTTACGACGGGACAGGAAATGGCTACACCTTC.

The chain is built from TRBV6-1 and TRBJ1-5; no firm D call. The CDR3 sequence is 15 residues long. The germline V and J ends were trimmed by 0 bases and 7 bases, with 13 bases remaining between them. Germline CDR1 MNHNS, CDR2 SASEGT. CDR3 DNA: TGTGCCAGCAGTGAAGCGTATCCGGGAGGACAGCCCCAGCATTTT. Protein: CASSEAYPGGQPQHF.

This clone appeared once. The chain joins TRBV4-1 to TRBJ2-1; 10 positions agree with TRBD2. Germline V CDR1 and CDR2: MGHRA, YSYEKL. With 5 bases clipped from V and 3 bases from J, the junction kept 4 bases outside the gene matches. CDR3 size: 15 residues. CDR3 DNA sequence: TGCGCCAGCAGCACCACTAGCGGGAACTACAATGAGCAGTTCTTC. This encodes CASSTTSGNYNEQFF.

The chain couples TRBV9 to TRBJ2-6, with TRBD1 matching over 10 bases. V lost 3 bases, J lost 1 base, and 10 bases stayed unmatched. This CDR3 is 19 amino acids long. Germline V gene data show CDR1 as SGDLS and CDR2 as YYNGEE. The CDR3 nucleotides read TGTGCCAGCAGCGCCCCTCCCGGGACAGGGGTGTCTGGGGCCAACGTCCTGACTTTC. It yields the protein CASSAPPGTGVSGANVLTF.

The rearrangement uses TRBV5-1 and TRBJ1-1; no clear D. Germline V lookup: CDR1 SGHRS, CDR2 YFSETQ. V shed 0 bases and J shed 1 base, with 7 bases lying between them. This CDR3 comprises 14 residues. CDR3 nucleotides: TGCGCCAGCAGCTTGGTCGCAGGGAACACTGAAGCTTTCTTT. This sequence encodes CASSLVAGNTEAFF.

CDR3 loop: CASSPPDRGKLFF. CDR3 DNA: TGTGCCAGCAGCCCGCCGGACCGGGGGAAACTGTTTTTT. The genes are TRBV7-9 and TRBJ1-4, with D possibly TRBD1 on 5 matching bases. CDR3 length: 13 amino acids. In germline, CDR1 is SEHNR, CDR2 FQNEAQ (reference sequence). The V end lost 5 bases, the J end lost 11 bases, and 15 bases lay between the germline ends.

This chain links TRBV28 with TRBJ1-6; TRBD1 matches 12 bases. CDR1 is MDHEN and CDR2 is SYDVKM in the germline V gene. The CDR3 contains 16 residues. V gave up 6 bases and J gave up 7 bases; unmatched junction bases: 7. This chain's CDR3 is CASSPPGTGGNSPLHF. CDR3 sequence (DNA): TGTGCCAGCAGCCCACCCGGGACAGGGGGCAATTCACCCCTCCACTTT. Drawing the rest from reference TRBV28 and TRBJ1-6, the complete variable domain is DVKVTQSSRYLVKRTGEKVFLECVQDMDHENMFWYRQDPGLGLRLIYFSYDVKMKEKGDIPEGYSVSREKKERFSLILESASTNQTSMYLCASSPPGTGGNSPLHFGNGTRLTVT.

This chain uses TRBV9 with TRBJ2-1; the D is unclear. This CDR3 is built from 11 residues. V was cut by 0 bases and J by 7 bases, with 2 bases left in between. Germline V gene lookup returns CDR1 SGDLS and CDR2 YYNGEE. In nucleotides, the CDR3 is TGTGCCAGCAGCGTAGAGAATGAGCAGTTCTTC. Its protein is CASSVENEQFF.

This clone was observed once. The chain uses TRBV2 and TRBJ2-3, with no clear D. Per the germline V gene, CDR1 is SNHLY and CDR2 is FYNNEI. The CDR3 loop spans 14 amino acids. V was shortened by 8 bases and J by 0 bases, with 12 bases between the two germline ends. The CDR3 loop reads CASPAHPSTDTQYF. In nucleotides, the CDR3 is TGTGCCAGCCCCGCACATCCTAGCACAGATACGCAGTATTTT.

This CDR3 is CASSFERGGELFF. The CDR3 region has the DNA TGTGCCAGCAGTTTCGAGCGGGGCGGGGAGCTGTTTTTT. The rearrangement joins TRBV27 to TRBJ2-2; TRBD2 aligns across 7 bases. Germline V gene data show CDR1 as MNHEY and CDR2 as SMNVEV (reference sequence). CDR3 size: 13 residues. J gave up 7 bases and V 3 bases, and 2 bases lay outside the gene matches.

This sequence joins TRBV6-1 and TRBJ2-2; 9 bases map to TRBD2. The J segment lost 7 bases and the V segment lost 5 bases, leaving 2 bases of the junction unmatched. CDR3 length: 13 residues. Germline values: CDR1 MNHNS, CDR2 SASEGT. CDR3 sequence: CASSFSGSGELFF. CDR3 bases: TGTGCCAGCAGTTTTAGCGGGAGCGGGGAGCTGTTTTTT.